This TCR beta chain appears in the sequencing data of a study of Ad26.COV2.S vaccination and SARS-CoV-2 variants. Study-level information: The COV1001 Ad26.COV2.S trial arm included the donor. General observations from the study: Recipients of either vaccine or placebo displayed similar breadth of non-spike TCRs. Placebo recipients had lower spike-specific TCR breadth than vaccine recipients.

Libraries were prepared by immunoSEQ multiplex PCR; TCRdb keeps only in-frame clonotypes and omits some of them. The data hold about 350,000 clones, with around 83% observed a single time. Of note for this clone: Its antigen is undetermined.

Noted treatment: around 19 received Ad26.COV2.S at low or high dose, single or two shots; roughly five received placebo; per-sample allocation not given. Each sample was drawn 63 days after the first injection (of vaccine or placebo). Boston hosted the donor, who was an adult aged 18-55 years. CDR3 length: 14 amino acids. Looked up from germline, CDR1 is LGHNA and CDR2 is YSLEER. V shed 4 bases and J 7 bases; nucleotides not matched to a gene: 5. This TCR derives from a person aged 18-65 years who received the Ad26.COV2.S COVID-19 vaccine or a placebo. The sample was peripheral blood, taken in a trial of Ad26.COV2.S vaccine versus placebo. The chain links TRBV4-3 to TRBJ2-1, with TRBD2 matching 9 bases. CDR3 amino acids: CASSPAGGGNEQFF. CDR3 sequence (DNA): TGCGCCAGCAGCCCAGCGGGAGGCGGGAATGAGCAGTTCTTC.